The 21 T cell receptor beta chains presented below share a single source sample, sequenced in a study of cytomegalovirus exposure and HLA in healthy donors. Sequenced by immunoSEQ multiplex PCR; TCRdb stores in-frame clones only, minus some. The sample has about 220,000 clones; approximately 87% are singletons. Sequences were obtained from PBMCs. Every receptor here comes from a man aged 18 to 35 in good health and CMV-seronegative.

The CDR3: CASREEAGELFF. CDR3 coding DNA: TGTGCCAGCAGGGAGGAGGCCGGGGAGCTGTTTTTT. The chain couples TRBV7-2 to TRBJ2-2; a weak D match, TRBD2 (5 bases). CDR1 SGHTA and CDR2 FQGNSA come from the germline V gene. CDR3 size: 12 residues. V shed 6 bases and J shed 6 bases, with 8 bases lying between them.

J is TRBJ2-3 and V is TRBV29-1; the D gene is possibly TRBD1 (5 bases). Per germline, CDR1 SQVTM and CDR2 ANQGSEA. The CDR3 runs to 16 residues. Trimming removed 3 bases from V and 2 bases from J, with 18 bases in between. The CDR3 nucleotides are TGCAGCGTTGAGGGGCAGGGTGGTTTGACCACAGATACGCAGTATTTT. It specifies CSVEGQGGLTTDTQYF.

The rearrangement joins TRBV7-2 to TRBJ2-2; weak D call: TRBD2 (6 bases). This CDR3 contains 16 residues. The germline V gene encodes CDR1 SGHTA and CDR2 FQGNSA. V shed 4 bases and J shed 0 bases, with 12 bases lying between them. Written as DNA, the CDR3 is TGTGCCAGCAGCTCCACTAGCCCGGCGAACACCGGGGAGCTGTTTTTT. Residues: CASSSTSPANTGELFF.

A note on this clone: Other nucleotide sequences in the sample specify the same CDR3. CDR3 amino acids: CASSSTGNTEAFF. The CDR3 DNA sequence: TGCGCCAGCAGCTCAACAGGTAACACTGAAGCTTTCTTT. The rearrangement joins TRBV5-1 to TRBJ1-1; D may be TRBD1 (5 bases). CDR3 size: 13 residues. The V end was cut by 3 bases, the J end by 2 bases, with 8 bases between. Germline loops: CDR1 SGHRS, CDR2 YFSETQ.

V gene TRBV5-4 combines with J gene TRBJ2-7, with 7 bases that match TRBD1. Germline V CDR1 and CDR2: SGHNT, YYREEE (reference sequence). The CDR3 extends over 14 amino acids. V lost 4 bases and J lost 4; bases outside the gene matches: 8. The CDR3 region is CASSPRTGGYEQYF. In nucleotides, the CDR3 is TGTGCCAGCAGCCCCAGGACAGGCGGGTACGAGCAGTACTTC. The variable domain in full, with the rest retrieved from reference TRBV5-4 and TRBJ2-7, is ETGVTQSPTHLIKTRGQQVTLRCSSQSGHNTVSWYQQALGQGPQFIFQYYREEENGRGNFPPRFSGLQFPNYSSELNVNALELDDSALYLCASSPRTGGYEQYFGPGTRLTVT.

V and J are TRBV2 and TRBJ2-7, with D uncertain. CDR1 and CDR2 from the germline V gene are SNHLY and FYNNEI. Trimming removed 4 bases from V and 2 bases from J, with 9 bases in between. There are 13 residues in the CDR3. CDR3 loop: CASSGQAAYEQYF. The CDR3 nucleotides are TGTGCCAGCAGTGGTCAGGCAGCCTACGAGCAGTACTTC.

The chain employs TRBV6-1 and TRBJ2-7; possible D gene TRBD2, 5 bases. Trimming stripped 6 bases from V and 4 bases from J, with 10 bases between. The germline V gene encodes CDR1 MNHNS and CDR2 SASEGT. This CDR3 is built from 12 residues. The CDR3 nucleotides read TGTGCCAGCAGCATACTAGATTACGAGCAGTACTTC. Its translation: CASSILDYEQYF.

Comment on this clone: Other nucleotide sequences from this sample produce the same CDR3. This chain links TRBV30 with TRBJ1-4, with D uncertain. V was cut by 0 bases and J by 7 bases, with 12 bases left in between. Per the germline V gene, CDR1 is GTSNPN and CDR2 is SVGIG (reference sequence). The CDR3 extends over 14 amino acids. The CDR3 DNA reads as TGTGCCTGGAGTGTAGCGGGGAGCGCTGAAAAACTGTTTTTT. The encoded protein is CAWSVAGSAEKLFF.

The chain is built from TRBV5-1 and TRBJ2-2, with a weak D call TRBD2 (7 bases). The V end was cut by 1 base, the J end by 4 bases, with 11 bases between. The CDR3 is 15 amino acids. Germline loops: CDR1 SGHRS, CDR2 YFSETQ. The DNA for the CDR3 is TGCGCCAGCAGCTTGTTCGCGGGGGCCACCGGGGAGCTGTTTTTT. Translation gives CASSLFAGATGELFF.

The J gene is TRBJ1-6, the V gene TRBV11-2; unclear D gene. The CDR3 sequence is 15 residues long. In germline, CDR1 is SGHAT, CDR2 FQNNGV. Trimming took 7 bases from V and 5 from J, leaving 15 bases between them. The CDR3: CASTETPGDNSPLHF. CDR3 nucleotides: TGTGCCAGCACCGAAACACCTGGTGATAATTCACCCCTCCACTTT.

A few counts support this clone. The chain links TRBV7-2 to TRBJ2-5; D may be TRBD2 (7 bases). The V end was cut by 5 bases, the J end by 5 bases, with 24 bases between. CDR3 length: 17 residues. The germline V gene encodes CDR1 SGHTA and CDR2 FQGNSA. The CDR3 spells CASSVFPRGPSGETQYF. The CDR3 nucleotides are TGTGCCAGCAGCGTATTCCCGCGGGGGCCATCTGGGGAGACCCAGTACTTC.

V usage is TRBV7-9 and J usage is TRBJ1-5, with D perhaps TRBD1 (5 bases). The V gene lost 0 bases and the J gene lost 2 bases, with 11 bases spanning the gap. Germline V gene sequence: CDR1 SEHNR, CDR2 FQNEAQ (reference sequence). The CDR3 has 16 residues. CDR3 residues: CASSLARGMGNQPQHF. The CDR3 DNA reads as TGTGCCAGCAGCTTAGCGCGGGGCATGGGCAATCAGCCCCAGCATTTT.

The chain carries TRBV6-6 and TRBJ2-3, with D hard to call. V was pared by 6 bases and J by 4 bases, with 14 bases between. Germline assignment: CDR1 MNHNY and CDR2 SVGAGI (reference sequence). This CDR3 contains 14 residues. The CDR3 bases are TGTGCCAGCAGACGACTTGATACCGCAGATACGCAGTATTTT. It is translated as CASRRLDTADTQYF.

The chain employs TRBV5-5 and TRBJ1-6, with D tentatively TRBD1 (6 bases). Trimming left V 4 bases short and J 11 bases short, with 13 bases between. CDR3 length: 13 amino acids. Germline V gene data show CDR1 as SGHKS and CDR2 as YYEKEE (reference sequence). In DNA form, the CDR3 reads TGTGCCAGCAGCGAGAACAGGGAGCCACCCCTCCACTTT. Its protein is CASSENREPPLHF.

The rearrangement links TRBV19 to TRBJ2-7; 7 bases match TRBD2. Trimming at V came to 5 bases and at J to 0 bases, leaving 1 base not matched to a gene. The length of the CDR3 is 13 residues. CDR1 is LNHDA, CDR2 SQIVND, per germline (reference sequence). CDR3 region: CASSLAVSYEQYF. CDR3 nucleotide sequence: TGTGCCAGTAGTCTAGCGGTCTCCTACGAGCAGTACTTC.

The chain employs TRBV9 and TRBJ2-3, with 8 bases identical to TRBD2. Looked up from germline, CDR1 is SGDLS and CDR2 is YYNGEE. V shed 4 bases, J shed 5 bases, and the junction held 6 bases outside the gene matches. The CDR3 loop spans 14 amino acids. CDR3 nucleotide sequence: TGTGCCAGCAGCCCTCCCGGGGGGGAAGATACGCAGTATTTT. Translating it yields CASSPPGGEDTQYF.

CDR3 sequence reads: CASSVWGQGDHEQYF. The CDR3 DNA follows: TGTGCCAGCAGTGTCTGGGGACAGGGGGACCACGAGCAGTACTTC. This sequence joins TRBV25-1 and TRBJ2-7; the match to TRBD1 covers 11 bases. Germline CDR1 is MGHDK and CDR2 is SYGVNS. V was pared by 4 bases and J by 5 bases, with 7 bases of the junction left unmatched. The CDR3 has 15 residues.

The rearrangement joins TRBV4-1 to TRBJ1-4; 7 bases are a match to TRBD1. Germline V gene lookup returns CDR1 MGHRA and CDR2 YSYEKL. With 3 bases clipped from V and 5 bases from J, the junction kept 12 bases outside the gene matches. The CDR3 covers 17 residues. This CDR3 reads CASSHALGTDENEKLFF. CDR3 DNA sequence: TGCGCCAGCAGCCATGCGCTAGGGACAGATGAGAATGAAAAACTGTTTTTT.

This chain connects TRBV6-5 to TRBJ1-1; no reliable D call. Trimming shortened V by 10 bases and J by 5 bases, and 17 bases separated the two germline ends. In germline, CDR1 is MNHEY, CDR2 SVGAGI. This CDR3 has 13 amino acids. The CDR3 nucleotides are TGTGCCACCGAGTTATATATCGGGACTGAAGCTTTCTTT. Its protein product is CATELYIGTEAFF.

The chain is built from TRBV2 and TRBJ2-3, with a tentative D call TRBD1 (6 bases). CDR1 and CDR2 from the germline V gene are SNHLY and FYNNEI. Trimming stripped 1 base from V and 10 bases from J, with 9 bases between. The CDR3 totals 12 residues. CDR3 in amino acids: CASSEEGVPQYF. DNA of the CDR3: TGTGCCAGCAGTGAAGAGGGGGTTCCGCAGTATTTT.

The chain couples TRBV18 to TRBJ2-3; 10 positions match TRBD1. CDR3 length: 19 amino acids. Trimming took 3 bases from V and 7 from J; bases not matched to a gene: 19. Looked up from germline, CDR1 is KGHSH and CDR2 is LQKENI. CDR3 bases: TGTGCCAGCTCACCTAGACAGGGGGCAAGCGGGAGAATGATACATACGCAGTATTTT. As protein: CASSPRQGASGRMIHTQYF.